This TCR beta chain comes out of a study of patients and donors after allogeneic stem cell transplantation. This clonotype was counted many times. The CDR3 length is 12 residues. The V and J ends lost 3 bases and 0 bases respectively, with 4 bases between them. Germline V gene lookup returns CDR1 SQVTM and CDR2 ANQGSEA. TCRdb reprocessed the RT-PCR reads with MiXCR, giving one entry per CDR3 protein. The table shows roughly 880,000 distinct CDR3 sequences, with about 20% occurring only once. This TCR was sampled from a human donor who was either an allogeneic HSCT recipient or a stem cell or donor lymphocyte infusion donor (not recorded which). It is not recorded whose cells these are; they may come from a transplant donor. The gene calls are TRBV29-1 and TRBJ2-3; D unresolved. The specimen sequenced was blood, either unsorted or a sorted T cell fraction (not recorded which). The CDR3 loop is CSVEGSTDTQYF. The CDR3 nucleotides read TGCAGCGTTGAGGGTAGCACAGATACGCAGTATTTT.